This T cell receptor beta chain was sequenced for a study of human T cells and chemical hapten exposure. Study summary: Diphenylcyclopropenone, dosed weekly to the scalp, was given to patients throughout the roughly 25-week study. Findings and caveats of the study: More PT1 expanded TCRs went with higher patch test scores.

The CDR3 runs to 13 residues. Trimming removed 10 bases at V and 2 bases at J, with 15 bases between. This clonotype has more than one count but fewer than ten. The target antigen is unknown. Stated time point: patch test 2, 6 weeks after DPC sensitization. As for treatment: therapeutic diphenylcyclopropenone sensitization with weekly scalp DPC. TCRdb ran MiXCR on the RACE reads and lists one entry per CDR3 protein. The table has roughly 140,000 distinct CDR3 sequences, approximately 12% seen once. The sequence derives from a woman aged 50 to 60 with alopecia areata. Some clones in this sample may be carry-over from other donors' samples. The chain employs TRBV12-3 or TRBV12-4 and TRBJ2-7, with D perhaps matching TRBD1 or TRBD2 (5 bases each). The material was whole blood, obtained in connection with sensitization to the hapten diphenylcyclopropenone (DPC). The DNA for the CDR3 is TGTGCCACGAATAGGGACGGTACCTACGAGCAGTACTTC. Translated: CATNRDGTYEQYF.